These 32 T cell receptor beta chains share one sample of origin, sequenced in a study of blood T cell repertoires in COVID-19 (dated by TCRdb to between 2020 and 2021). The library was made by the immunoSEQ multiplex PCR assay. TCRdb re-hosts the immuneACCESS table, in-frame sequences only. Its copies lack some clones; in the studies checked, an unresolved V gene accounts for under half of them, and the cause for the rest is not known. In all, the sample holds about 160,000 clones, and more than 70% of those were seen once. The ten largest clones represent roughly 15% of the sample. The specimen was peripheral blood. These TCRs come from a man aged 18 to 30 with active or convalescent COVID-19.

In its sample, this clone was seen a few times. J is TRBJ1-1 and V is TRBV10-3; D not certain. Germline CDR1 is ENHRY and CDR2 is SYGVKD. The CDR3 extends over 14 amino acids. V lost 2 bases to trimming and J lost 0 bases, with 7 bases between them. The CDR3 bases are TGTGCCATCAGTGAGATGGGCATGAACACTGAAGCTTTCTTT. Amino acids: CAISEMGMNTEAFF.

The chain recombines TRBV15 with TRBJ2-5; 7 bases match TRBD1. The CDR3 length is 17 residues. V shed 0 bases and J 2 bases; nucleotides not matched to a gene: 9. CDR1 is LNHNV and CDR2 is YYDKDF in the germline V gene (reference sequence). The CDR3 protein is CATSRDRQGPYQETQYF. CDR3 DNA: TGTGCCACCAGCAGAGATAGACAGGGACCTTATCAAGAGACCCAGTACTTC.

The chain has TRBV3-1 (or the pseudogene TRBV3-2) and TRBJ1-1; D is unclear. Trimming took off 2 bases at V and 1 base at J, with 5 bases between the two ends. The CDR3 has 13 amino acids. Looked up from germline, CDR1 is LGHDT and CDR2 is YNNKEL (reference sequence). For the CDR3, the DNA is TGTGCCAGCAGCCAATCGAGGAACACTGAAGCTTTCTTT. Amino acids: CASSQSRNTEAFF.

The V call is TRBV7-9, the J call TRBJ2-7, with D tentatively TRBD1 (6 bases). Trimming shortened V by 5 bases and J by 2 bases, and 25 bases separated the two germline ends. CDR1 and CDR2 from the germline V gene are SEHNR and FQNEAQ (reference sequence). This CDR3 has 18 residues. This CDR3 is CASSPKPRDTSNTYEQYF. For the CDR3, the DNA is TGTGCCAGCAGCCCAAAACCCAGGGACACATCGAACACCTACGAGCAGTACTTC.

This sequence joins TRBV3-1 (or the pseudogene TRBV3-2) and TRBJ1-1, with no clear D. V was shortened by 1 base and J by 2 bases, with 8 bases between the two germline ends. This CDR3 has 14 residues. Germline-derived CDR1 and CDR2 are LGHDT and YNNKEL (reference sequence). CDR3 amino acids: CASSQGAPNTEAFF. The CDR3 DNA reads as TGTGCCAGCAGCCAAGGGGCTCCTAACACTGAAGCTTTCTTT.

V usage is TRBV7-2 and J usage is TRBJ1-2; 7 nucleotides agree with TRBD1. The CDR3 is 14 amino acids. The V gene's germline CDR1 is SGHTA and CDR2 FQGNSA. The trim removed 2 bases at V and 3 bases at J, leaving 3 bases unmatched. The CDR3 region is CASSLPGTDYGYTF. The CDR3 nucleotides read TGTGCCAGCAGCTTACCTGGGACAGACTATGGCTACACCTTC.

This chain uses TRBV5-5 with TRBJ1-2; TRBD1 agrees at 7 bases. The CDR3 length is 17 residues. The V gene's germline CDR1 is SGHKS and CDR2 YYEKEE (reference sequence). The trim removed 3 bases at V and 0 bases at J, leaving 11 bases unmatched. The CDR3 loop reads CASSSRDSPSSNYGYTF. CDR3 nucleotide sequence: TGTGCCAGCAGCTCCCGGGACAGCCCCAGTTCTAACTATGGCTACACCTTC.

The V call is TRBV27, the J call TRBJ2-1, with 11 nucleotides matching TRBD2. CDR1 MNHEY and CDR2 SMNVEV come from the germline V gene (reference sequence). The CDR3 covers 15 residues. The J segment lost 8 bases and the V segment lost 5 bases, leaving 8 bases of the junction unmatched. In DNA form, the CDR3 reads TGTGCCAGCAGTCCTACTAGCGGGAGCCAGGATGAGCAGTTCTTC. Translation: CASSPTSGSQDEQFF.

The chain couples TRBV10-1 to TRBJ2-2; the match to TRBD1 covers 8 bases. The CDR3 extends over 13 amino acids. CDR1 and CDR2 from the germline V gene are WNHNN and SYGVQD (reference sequence). V was pared by 7 bases and J by 7 bases, with 5 bases of the junction left unmatched. This CDR3 reads CASNDRGGGELFF. Here the CDR3 DNA reads TGCGCCAGCAACGACAGGGGTGGCGGGGAGCTGTTTTTT.

J is TRBJ2-2 and V is TRBV7-8, with TRBD1 matching over 7 bases. Germline V gives CDR1 SGHVS, CDR2 FQNEAQ. J gave up 2 bases and V 5 bases, and 8 bases lay outside the gene matches. This CDR3 spans 16 amino acids. CDR3 region: CASSRAVGGNTGELFF. The CDR3 nucleotides read TGTGCCAGCAGCCGAGCAGTAGGGGGCAACACCGGGGAGCTGTTTTTT.

V usage is TRBV7-3 and J usage is TRBJ2-4, with TRBD2 matching over 8 bases. Looked up from germline, CDR1 is SGHTA and CDR2 is FQGTGA. This CDR3 has 13 residues. J lost 8 bases, V lost 5 bases, and 5 bases had no gene match. CDR3 amino acids: CASSVSGTDIQYF. As DNA, the CDR3 is TGTGCCAGCAGCGTTAGCGGGACGGACATTCAGTACTTC. The whole variable domain, remainder taken from reference TRBV7-3 and TRBJ2-4, is GAGVSQTPSNKVTEKGKYVELRCDPISGHTALYWYRQSLGQGPEFLIYFQGTGAADDSGLPNDRFFAVRPEGSVSTLKIQRTERGDSAVYLCASSVSGTDIQYFGAGTRLSVL.

V usage is TRBV7-2 and J usage is TRBJ2-1; 10 nucleotides agree with TRBD2. CDR1 is SGHTA and CDR2 is FQGNSA in the germline V gene. With V trimmed by 3 bases and J by 2 bases, 4 bases remained unmatched. The CDR3 sequence is 16 residues long. The CDR3 sequence: CASSFFSGGAYNEQFF. The DNA for the CDR3 is TGTGCCAGCAGCTTCTTCAGCGGGGGGGCCTACAATGAGCAGTTCTTC.

The chain links TRBV20-1 to TRBJ2-5; 8 nucleotides agree with TRBD1. V dropped 3 bases and J dropped 5; count of bases not matched to a gene: 8. Germline CDR1 and CDR2: DFQATT and SNEGSKA (reference sequence). The CDR3 contains 14 residues. The CDR3 DNA reads TGCAGTGCTAGTATTCAGGGGGCAGGGGAGACCCAGTACTTC. Its protein product is CSASIQGAGETQYF.

The V call is TRBV6-5, the J call TRBJ2-1; 7 nucleotides line up with TRBD2. The CDR3 length is 15 residues. Trimming at V came to 6 bases and at J to 8 bases, leaving 13 bases not matched to a gene. Germline lookup yields CDR1 MNHEY and CDR2 SVGAGI. The CDR3 reads CASRSEAGVYHEQFF. The CDR3 DNA follows: TGTGCCAGCAGGTCGGAGGCGGGAGTTTACCATGAGCAGTTCTTC.

The chain links TRBV11-1 to TRBJ1-2; no reliable D call. Trimming left V 2 bases short and J 3 bases short, with 16 bases between. This CDR3 has 16 residues. The germline CDR1 and CDR2 sequences are SGHAT and FQDESV (reference sequence). The CDR3 loop reads CASSLTGNKPHYGYTF. The DNA of the CDR3 is TGTGCCAGCAGCTTAACGGGAAACAAGCCTCACTATGGCTACACCTTC. Looking up the rest from reference TRBV11-1 and TRBJ1-2 gives the full variable domain: EAEVAQSPRYKITEKSQAVAFWCDPISGHATLYWYRQILGQGPELLVQFQDESVVDDSQLPKDRFSAERLKGVDSTLKIQPAELGDSAMYLCASSLTGNKPHYGYTFGSGTRLTVV.

The gene calls are TRBV5-1 and TRBJ2-3; 15 nucleotides align to TRBD2. Germline V gene lookup returns CDR1 SGHRS and CDR2 YFSETQ. The CDR3 covers 18 residues. The trim removed 4 bases at V and 1 base at J, leaving 7 bases unmatched. The DNA of the CDR3 is TGCGCCAGCAGCCCCGGACTAGCGGGGGGGCGCGGCACAGATACGCAGTATTTT. It codes for CASSPGLAGGRGTDTQYF.

The table lists this clone with a count of one. The chain joins TRBV5-6 to TRBJ1-6, with a tentative D call TRBD1 (5 bases). This CDR3 comprises 14 residues. Trimming left V 1 base short and J 10 bases short, with 12 bases between. CDR1 and CDR2 (germline): SGHDT, YYEEEE. CDR3 DNA: TGTGCCAGCAGCTTGAGACAGTCCTACTCACCCCTCCACTTT. Residues: CASSLRQSYSPLHF.

The V call is TRBV4-2, the J call TRBJ1-6, with D unresolved. CDR3 size: 15 residues. The ends were cut back, 0 bases at V and 8 bases at J, with 11 bases in the middle. Germline CDR1 LGHNA, CDR2 YNFKEQ. CDR3: CASSQEGGFDSPLHF. CDR3 nucleotides: TGTGCCAGCAGCCAAGAGGGAGGTTTCGATTCACCCCTCCACTTT.

CDR3 residues: CASSPPEGLQETQYF. CDR3 nucleotides: TGTGCCAGCAGCCCTCCGGAGGGACTGCAAGAGACCCAGTACTTC. The chain has TRBV3-1 (or the pseudogene TRBV3-2) and TRBJ2-5; tentatively, D is TRBD2 (6 bases). The CDR3 covers 15 residues. CDR1 LGHDT and CDR2 YNNKEL come from the germline V gene (reference sequence). Trimming shortened V by 4 bases and J by 2 bases, and 14 bases separated the two germline ends.

The V gene is TRBV19, the J gene TRBJ2-7, with TRBD2 matching 10 bases. V trimming: 5 bases; J trimming: 6 bases; junction bases outside the gene matches: 4. CDR1 is LNHDA, CDR2 SQIVND, per germline (reference sequence). CDR3 length: 13 residues. In DNA, the CDR3 is TGTGCCAGTAGTTTTCTAGCGGGAGTCGAGCAGTACTTC. As protein: CASSFLAGVEQYF.

Notes on this clone: Other DNA sequences from this sample encode an identical CDR3 as well. The genes are TRBV4-1 and TRBJ2-7, with 9 bases aligning to TRBD1. This CDR3 spans 15 amino acids. The J segment lost 2 bases and the V segment lost 3 bases, leaving 5 bases of the junction unmatched. Germline assignment: CDR1 MGHRA and CDR2 YSYEKL. Here the CDR3 reads CASSHPGQGTYEQYF. CDR3 coding DNA: TGCGCCAGCAGCCACCCGGGACAGGGTACCTACGAGCAGTACTTC.

The chain has TRBV20-1 and TRBJ2-1, with TRBD2 identical over 8 bases. V lost 3 bases and J lost 1; bases outside the gene matches: 11. This CDR3 contains 17 residues. Germline CDR1 and CDR2: DFQATT and SNEGSKA (reference sequence). CDR3 nucleotides: TGCAGTGCTAGTCCCAGCGGGAGTACTGGGTCCTACAATGAGCAGTTCTTC. Its translation is CSASPSGSTGSYNEQFF.

The genes are TRBV18 and TRBJ1-1, with D tentatively TRBD1 (6 bases). The CDR3 runs to 15 residues. V was pared by 0 bases and J by 4 bases, with 12 bases between. The germline V gene has CDR1 KGHSH and CDR2 LQKENI. The CDR3 DNA reads as TGTGCCAGCTCACCACCACGACAGGCCTTCACTGAAGCTTTCTTT. It specifies CASSPPRQAFTEAFF.

This chain joins TRBV29-1 and TRBJ2-1; 11 nucleotides match TRBD2. Per the germline V gene, CDR1 is SQVTM and CDR2 is ANQGSEA. The V gene end was trimmed by 2 bases and the J gene end by 3 bases; junction bases not matched to a gene: 3. The CDR3 consists of 15 residues. This CDR3 is CSVEFSGRVYNEQFF. CDR3 nucleotides: TGCAGCGTTGAATTTAGCGGGAGGGTCTACAATGAGCAGTTCTTC.

The rearrangement links TRBV27 to TRBJ1-2; weak D call: TRBD1 (5 bases). CDR3 length: 14 residues. The V end was cut by 5 bases, the J end by 4 bases, with 14 bases between. Germline lookup yields CDR1 MNHEY and CDR2 SMNVEV (reference sequence). This chain's CDR3 is CASSPLRQFYGYTF. CDR3 bases: TGTGCCAGCAGTCCCCTAAGACAGTTCTATGGCTACACCTTC.

The rearrangement joins TRBV9 to TRBJ1-6, with 10 bases matching TRBD1. The CDR3 covers 15 residues. Trimming at V came to 0 bases and at J to 10 bases, leaving 4 bases not matched to a gene. Germline V gene lookup returns CDR1 SGDLS and CDR2 YYNGEE. CDR3 in amino acids: CASSVDGTGVSPLHF. CDR3 in DNA: TGTGCCAGCAGCGTAGACGGGACAGGGGTATCACCCCTCCACTTT.

This sequence joins TRBV6-5 and TRBJ2-2; D might be TRBD2 (5 bases). This CDR3 has 13 amino acids. The germline V gene has CDR1 MNHEY and CDR2 SVGAGI. Trimming left V 2 bases short and J 6 bases short, with 7 bases between. The chain's CDR3 is CASSYPGSGELFF. For the CDR3, the DNA is TGTGCCAGCAGTTACCCGGGGTCCGGGGAGCTGTTTTTT.

This chain links TRBV9 with TRBJ2-3; TRBD1 might be the D (6 bases). V was shortened by 3 bases and J by 4 bases, with 15 bases between the two germline ends. CDR1 and CDR2 (germline): SGDLS, YYNGEE. There are 15 residues in the CDR3. The CDR3 loop is CASSAVRGLADTQYF. As DNA, the CDR3 is TGTGCCAGCAGCGCAGTAAGGGGGTTAGCAGATACGCAGTATTTT.

This chain connects TRBV28 to TRBJ1-2; 9 bases are shared with TRBD1. Trimming removed 5 bases from V and 13 bases from J; junction bases left unmatched: 11. This CDR3 has 13 amino acids. Germline CDR1 MDHEN, CDR2 SYDVKM. The CDR3 region is CASSLGQGRGGTF. CDR3 DNA: TGTGCCAGCAGTCTCGGACAGGGGAGGGGTGGCACCTTC.

This chain uses TRBV5-1 with TRBJ2-1; TRBD2 matches 13 bases. The CDR3 loop spans 15 amino acids. V gave up 4 bases and J gave up 4 bases; unmatched junction bases: 2. Germline values: CDR1 SGHRS, CDR2 YFSETQ. The CDR3 DNA reads as TGCGCCAGCAGCCAGGGACTAGCGGGGTACAATGAGCAGTTCTTC. This gives the protein CASSQGLAGYNEQFF.

V is TRBV5-8 and J is TRBJ1-1; D is unclear. CDR1 is SGHTS, CDR2 YDEGEE, per germline. This CDR3 spans 14 amino acids. V lost 3 bases to trimming and J lost 5 bases, with 14 bases between them. The DNA for the CDR3 is TGTGCCAGCAGCTCGGGTTCCCGCCGGACTGAAGCTTTCTTT. Its translation is CASSSGSRRTEAFF.

The chain couples TRBV27 to TRBJ1-1; a possible D gene is TRBD1 (5 bases). The CDR3 length is 14 residues. The V end was cut by 1 base, the J end by 1 base, with 7 bases between. Germline V gene data show CDR1 as MNHEY and CDR2 as SMNVEV (reference sequence). The CDR3: CASSLFGGNTEAFF. The CDR3 coding sequence is TGTGCCAGCAGTTTATTCGGGGGGAACACTGAAGCTTTCTTT.